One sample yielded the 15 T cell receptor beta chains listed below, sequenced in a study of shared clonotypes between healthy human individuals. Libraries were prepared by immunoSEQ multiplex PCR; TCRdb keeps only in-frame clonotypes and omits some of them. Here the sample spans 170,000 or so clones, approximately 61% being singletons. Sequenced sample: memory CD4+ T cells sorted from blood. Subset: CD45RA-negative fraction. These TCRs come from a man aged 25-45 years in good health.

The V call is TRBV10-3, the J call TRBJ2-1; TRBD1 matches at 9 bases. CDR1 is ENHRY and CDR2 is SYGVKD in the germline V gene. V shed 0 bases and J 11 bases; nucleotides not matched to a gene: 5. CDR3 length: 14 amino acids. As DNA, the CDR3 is TGTGCCATCAGTGAGTCGAGGGGACAGGGACAGCAGTTCTTC. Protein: CAISESRGQGQQFF.

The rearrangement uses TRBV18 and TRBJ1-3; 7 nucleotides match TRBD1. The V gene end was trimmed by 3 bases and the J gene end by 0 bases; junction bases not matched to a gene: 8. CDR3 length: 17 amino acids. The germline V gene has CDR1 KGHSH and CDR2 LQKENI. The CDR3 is CASSPRGTASSGNTIYF. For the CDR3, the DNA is TGTGCCAGCTCACCGCGAGGGACAGCGAGCTCTGGAAACACCATATATTTT.

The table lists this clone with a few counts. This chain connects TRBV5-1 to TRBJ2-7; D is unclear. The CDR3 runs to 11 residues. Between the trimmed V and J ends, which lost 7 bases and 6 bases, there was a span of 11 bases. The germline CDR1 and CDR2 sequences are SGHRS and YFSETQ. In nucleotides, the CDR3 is TGCGCCAGCCCTCTCCCCGCCGAGCAGTACTTC. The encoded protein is CASPLPAEQYF.

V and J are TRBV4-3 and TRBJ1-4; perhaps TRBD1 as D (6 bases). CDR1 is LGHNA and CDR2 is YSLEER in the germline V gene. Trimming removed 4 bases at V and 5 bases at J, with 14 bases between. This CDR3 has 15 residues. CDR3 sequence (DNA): TGCGCCAGCAGCCGAGAACAGGGAAAGAATGAAAAACTGTTTTTT. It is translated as CASSREQGKNEKLFF.

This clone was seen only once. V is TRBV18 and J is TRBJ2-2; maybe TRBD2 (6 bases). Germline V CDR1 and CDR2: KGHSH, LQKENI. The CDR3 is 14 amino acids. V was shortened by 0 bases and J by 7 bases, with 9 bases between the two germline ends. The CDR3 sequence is CASSPPRDNGELFF. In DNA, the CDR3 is TGTGCCAGCTCACCACCGCGGGATAACGGGGAGCTGTTTTTT.

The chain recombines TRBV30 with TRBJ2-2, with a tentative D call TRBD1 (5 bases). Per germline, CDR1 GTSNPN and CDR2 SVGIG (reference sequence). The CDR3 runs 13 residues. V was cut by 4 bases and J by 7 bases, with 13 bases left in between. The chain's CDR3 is CAWNRGHSGELFF. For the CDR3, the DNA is TGTGCCTGGAACCGCGGACACAGCGGGGAGCTGTTTTTT. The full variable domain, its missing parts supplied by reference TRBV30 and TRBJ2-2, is SQTIHQWPATLVQPVGSPLSLECTVEGTSNPNLYWYRQAAGRGLQLLFYSVGIGQISSEVPQNLSASRPQDRQFILSSKKLLLSDSGFYLCAWNRGHSGELFFGEGSRLTVL.

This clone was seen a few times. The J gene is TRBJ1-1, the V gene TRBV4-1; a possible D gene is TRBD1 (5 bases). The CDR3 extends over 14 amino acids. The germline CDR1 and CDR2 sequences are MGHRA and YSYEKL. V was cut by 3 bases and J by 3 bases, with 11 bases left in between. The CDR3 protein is CASSQPGIDTEAFF. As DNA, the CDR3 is TGCGCCAGCAGCCAGCCAGGGATCGACACTGAAGCTTTCTTT.

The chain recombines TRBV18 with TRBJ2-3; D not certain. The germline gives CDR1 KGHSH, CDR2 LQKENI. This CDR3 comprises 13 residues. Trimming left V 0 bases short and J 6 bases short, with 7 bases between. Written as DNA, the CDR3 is TGTGCCAGCTCACCACCGAATATGGATACGCAGTATTTT. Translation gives CASSPPNMDTQYF. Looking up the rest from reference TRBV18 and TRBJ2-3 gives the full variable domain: NAGVMQNPRHLVRRRGQEARLRCSPMKGHSHVYWYRQLPEEGLKFMVYLQKENIIDESGMPKERFSAEFPKEGPSILRIQQVVRGDSAAYFCASSPPNMDTQYFGPGTRLTVL.

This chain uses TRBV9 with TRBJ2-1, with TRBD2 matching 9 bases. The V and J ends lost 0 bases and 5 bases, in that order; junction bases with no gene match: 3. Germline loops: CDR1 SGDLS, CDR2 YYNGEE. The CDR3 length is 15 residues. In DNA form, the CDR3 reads TGTGCCAGCAGCGTAGGCGGGAGGGGCCACAATGAGCAGTTCTTC. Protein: CASSVGGRGHNEQFF.

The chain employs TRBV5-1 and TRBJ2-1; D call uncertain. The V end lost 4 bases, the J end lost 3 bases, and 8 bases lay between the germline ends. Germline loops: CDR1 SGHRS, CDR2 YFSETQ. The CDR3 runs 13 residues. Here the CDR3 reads CASSPANYNEQFF. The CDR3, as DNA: TGCGCCAGCAGCCCCGCGAACTACAATGAGCAGTTCTTC.

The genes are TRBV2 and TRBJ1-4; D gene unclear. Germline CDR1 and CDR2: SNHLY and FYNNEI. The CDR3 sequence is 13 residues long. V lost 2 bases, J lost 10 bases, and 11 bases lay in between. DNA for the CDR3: TGTGCCAGCAGTGAATTACGAGAGGGAAAACTGTTTTTT. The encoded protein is CASSELREGKLFF.

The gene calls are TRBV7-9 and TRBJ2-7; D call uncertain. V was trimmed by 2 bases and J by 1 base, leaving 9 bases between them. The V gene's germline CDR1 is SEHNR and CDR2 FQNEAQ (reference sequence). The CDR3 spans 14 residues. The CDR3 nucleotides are TGTGCCAGCAGCTTATCCACGGTTTCCTACGAGCAGTACTTC. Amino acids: CASSLSTVSYEQYF.

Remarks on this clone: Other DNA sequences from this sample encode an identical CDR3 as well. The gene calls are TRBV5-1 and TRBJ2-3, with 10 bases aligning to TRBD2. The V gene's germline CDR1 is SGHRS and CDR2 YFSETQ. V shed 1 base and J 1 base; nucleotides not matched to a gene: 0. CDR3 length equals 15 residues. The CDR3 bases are TGCGCCAGCAGCTTGCTAGCGGGGGGCACAGATACGCAGTATTTT. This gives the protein CASSLLAGGTDTQYF.

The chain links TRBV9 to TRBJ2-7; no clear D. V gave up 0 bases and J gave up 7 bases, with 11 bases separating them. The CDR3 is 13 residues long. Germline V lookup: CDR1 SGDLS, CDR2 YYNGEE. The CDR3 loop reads CASSVGPAQEQYF. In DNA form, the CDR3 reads TGTGCCAGCAGCGTAGGACCGGCCCAGGAGCAGTACTTC.

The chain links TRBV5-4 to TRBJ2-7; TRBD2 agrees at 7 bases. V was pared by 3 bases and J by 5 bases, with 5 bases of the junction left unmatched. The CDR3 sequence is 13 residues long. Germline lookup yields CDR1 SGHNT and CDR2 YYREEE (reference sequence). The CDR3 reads CASSSGGVDEQYF. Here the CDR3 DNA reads TGTGCCAGCAGCTCTGGGGGGGTCGACGAGCAGTACTTC.